Presented here are 13 T cell receptor beta chains from one specimen sequenced in a study of blood T cell repertoires in COVID-19. Profiling relied on immunoSEQ multiplex PCR, and the TCRdb table lists in-frame clones only, not all of them. The repertoire holds fewer than 95,000 clones, with 84% as singletons. Sample: peripheral blood. All receptors derive from a human donor in a cohort sampled during active COVID-19.

This chain connects TRBV20-1 to TRBJ2-7; 8 bases are shared with TRBD2. J lost 6 bases, V lost 4 bases, and 2 bases had no gene match. Germline-derived CDR1 and CDR2 are DFQATT and SNEGSKA (reference sequence). CDR3 length: 11 residues. The CDR3 DNA is TGCAGTGCTACCGGGGGGGGCGAGCAGTACTTC. This codes for CSATGGGEQYF.

This chain joins TRBV4-1 and TRBJ2-7; possibly TRBD2 for D (5 bases). The CDR3 totals 15 residues. Trimming stripped 4 bases from V and 9 bases from J, with 22 bases between. In germline, CDR1 is MGHRA, CDR2 YSYEKL. CDR3 sequence: CASSPIGRKDGSQYF. CDR3 DNA sequence: TGCGCCAGCAGCCCCATAGGGAGAAAGGACGGGTCGCAGTACTTC.

In DNA, the CDR3 is TGTGCCATCAGTGTCTCAGCAGGGGGTCGGTACGAGCAGTACTTC. Translated: CAISVSAGGRYEQYF. The chain joins TRBV10-3 to TRBJ2-7; 7 positions agree with TRBD1. V dropped 4 bases and J dropped 4; count of bases not matched to a gene: 10. This CDR3 comprises 15 residues. CDR1 ENHRY and CDR2 SYGVKD come from the germline V gene.

The CDR3 nucleotides read TGTGCCAGCAGTTATCTGCAGAAATACACTGAAGCTTTCTTT. Amino acids: CASSYLQKYTEAFF. The genes are TRBV6-5 and TRBJ1-1; D is uncertain. Trimming left V 3 bases short and J 3 bases short, with 11 bases between. Germline loops: CDR1 MNHEY, CDR2 SVGAGI. The CDR3 runs 14 residues.

The chain has TRBV10-3 and TRBJ1-2, with D maybe TRBD1 (6 bases). Germline CDR1 ENHRY, CDR2 SYGVKD. V was shortened by 6 bases and J by 8 bases, with 13 bases between the two germline ends. The CDR3 loop spans 12 amino acids. The CDR3 DNA is TGTGCCATCAGAGGGACAACCCCCGGCTACACCTTC. As protein: CAIRGTTPGYTF.

This clone was observed once. This CDR3 reads CASRRDYHSVAGELFF. CDR3 DNA: TGTGCCAGCAGGAGGGACTACCATTCTGTGGCCGGGGAGCTGTTTTTT. This chain joins TRBV25-1 and TRBJ2-2, with 7 bases fitting TRBD2. V dropped 6 bases and J dropped 6; count of bases not matched to a gene: 13. The germline V gene encodes CDR1 MGHDK and CDR2 SYGVNS. This CDR3 has 16 residues.

The chain has TRBV5-1 and TRBJ2-1; 13 bases align to TRBD2. Germline V gene data show CDR1 as SGHRS and CDR2 as YFSETQ. CDR3 length equals 15 residues. V lost 3 bases and J lost 9; bases outside the gene matches: 6. CDR3 loop: CASSSLAGGPGEQFF. The CDR3 DNA reads as TGCGCCAGCAGCTCACTAGCGGGGGGGCCGGGTGAGCAGTTCTTC.

The genes are TRBV19 and TRBJ1-2; a weak D match, TRBD1 (6 bases). V lost 3 bases to trimming and J lost 4 bases, with 12 bases between them. The CDR3 covers 14 residues. Germline assignment: CDR1 LNHDA and CDR2 SQIVND (reference sequence). This CDR3 is CASSMSWDTYGYTF. The DNA for the CDR3 is TGTGCCAGTAGTATGTCTTGGGACACCTATGGCTACACCTTC.

The V gene is TRBV18, the J gene TRBJ2-7, with 8 nucleotides matching TRBD2. V lost 2 bases and J lost 6; bases outside the gene matches: 12. Germline V gene sequence: CDR1 KGHSH, CDR2 LQKENI. CDR3 length: 16 residues. CDR3 loop: CASSPSEAGVSGEQYF. The CDR3 DNA sequence: TGTGCCAGCTCACCATCTGAAGCGGGGGTTTCTGGCGAGCAGTACTTC.

The rearrangement uses TRBV12-2 and TRBJ2-1; the D call in the table, TRBD2, was not verified against the DNA. TRBV12-2 is assigned pseudogene status. The CDR3 is made up of 16 amino acids. The CDR3 reads CASRSSGTSVGYEQFF. In DNA, the CDR3 is TGTGCAAGTCGCTCCTCCGGGACTAGCGTCGGCTATGAGCAGTTCTTC.

V and J are TRBV6-6 and TRBJ1-1; a possible D gene is TRBD1 (6 bases). Between the trimmed V and J ends, which lost 2 bases and 3 bases, there was a span of 13 bases. Germline CDR1 and CDR2: MNHNY and SVGAGI (reference sequence). This CDR3 has 15 amino acids. The CDR3 loop is CASSYGGGAYTEAFF. The CDR3 DNA is TGTGCCAGCAGTTACGGGGGGGGCGCCTACACTGAAGCTTTCTTT.

V and J are TRBV2 and TRBJ1-2, with D tentatively TRBD1 (5 bases). Germline V gives CDR1 SNHLY, CDR2 FYNNEI. The CDR3 loop spans 13 amino acids. Trimming removed 3 bases from V and 8 bases from J, with 13 bases in between. The CDR3 DNA follows: TGTGCCAGCAGTGATGGGGCAGTTTACGGCTACACCTTC. It codes for CASSDGAVYGYTF.

This clone was found a few times. This chain's CDR3 is CASSFSGTGFSTTDTQYF. The CDR3 DNA is TGTGCCAGCAGCTTTTCCGGGACAGGGTTCTCCACAACAGATACGCAGTATTTT. The V and J genes are TRBV7-8 and TRBJ2-3, with TRBD1 identical over 9 bases. J lost 3 bases, V lost 3 bases, and 13 bases had no gene match. This CDR3 is 18 amino acids long. The germline CDR1 and CDR2 sequences are SGHVS and FQNEAQ.